A single sample gave rise to the 24 T cell receptor beta chains below, sequenced in a study of identical twins. TCRdb ran MiXCR on the 5' RACE reads and lists one entry per CDR3 protein. The sample lists approximately 620,000 distinct CDR3 sequences; 8.6% were seen once. Another study also made use of these data, one on yellow fever vaccine responses in identical twins.

Sequencing was done on a sample of PBMCs. These receptors came from a woman between 18 and 29 years old in good health.

V is TRBV27 and J is TRBJ2-4; D is unresolved. The CDR3 runs 13 residues. The V and J ends lost 3 bases and 7 bases respectively, with 10 bases between them. Germline CDR1 is MNHEY and CDR2 is SMNVEV (reference sequence). CDR3 DNA: TGTGCCAGCAGTTTGATTGGGGTGAACATTCAGTACTTC. This gives the protein CASSLIGVNIQYF.

At least ten counts were recorded for this clonotype. The CDR3 is CASSLSGWGDSYNEQFF. CDR3 nucleotides: TGTGCCAGCAGTTTATCAGGGTGGGGGGACTCCTACAATGAGCAGTTCTTC. The V gene is TRBV27, the J gene TRBJ2-1; D possibly corresponds to TRBD2 (6 bases). The CDR3 is 17 residues long. Germline V gene lookup returns CDR1 MNHEY and CDR2 SMNVEV (reference sequence). Trimming shortened V by 0 bases and J by 0 bases, and 12 bases separated the two germline ends.

DNA for the CDR3: TGCAGCGTCAAAGCGGGAGACAATGAGCAGTTCTTC. This translates into CSVKAGDNEQFF. This chain connects TRBV29-1 to TRBJ2-1; 8 positions match TRBD2. CDR1 is SQVTM, CDR2 ANQGSEA, per germline. The ends lost 6 bases at V and 5 bases at J; junction bases unmatched: 3. CDR3 length: 12 residues.

This chain connects TRBV7-2 to TRBJ2-1; tentatively, D is TRBD1 (5 bases). CDR1 SGHTA and CDR2 FQGNSA come from the germline V gene. The CDR3 runs 13 residues. Trimming cost V 1 base and J 12 bases, with 13 bases left between them. The CDR3 protein is CASSLEFAGRQFF. CDR3 bases: TGTGCCAGCAGCTTAGAATTTGCAGGGCGGCAGTTCTTC.

This clonotype was seen a few times. The chain recombines TRBV5-4 with TRBJ2-2; 7 bases fit TRBD2. V was clipped by 2 bases and J by 4 bases; unmatched bases: 5. This CDR3 is built from 15 residues. CDR1 and CDR2 from the germline V gene are SGHNT and YYREEE (reference sequence). CDR3 coding DNA: TGTGCCAGCAGCTTCTTTGGCGGGAGCACCGGGGAGCTGTTTTTT. Amino acid sequence: CASSFFGGSTGELFF.

Comments on this clonotype: It may be a read error: a sequence one base away is much more abundant. The V call is TRBV28, the J call TRBJ2-4; D may be TRBD1 or TRBD2 (5 bases each). Germline V gene sequence: CDR1 MDHEN, CDR2 SYDVKM. The CDR3 length is 16 residues. CDR3 sequence reads: CASSSRWGLARNIQYF. The DNA for the CDR3 is TGTGCCAGCAGTTCTAGGTGGGGGTTAGCCAGAAACATTCAGTACTTC.

CDR3 nucleotides: TGTGCCAGCAGCCAAGTGCCGGGACAGGGGACCTACGAGCAGTACTTC. It specifies CASSQVPGQGTYEQYF. This chain links TRBV4-2 with TRBJ2-7, with 10 bases aligning to TRBD1. Germline-derived CDR1 and CDR2 are LGHNA and YNFKEQ. Germline trimming cut 1 base from V and 2 bases from J; bases unmatched to any gene: 5. This CDR3 spans 16 amino acids.

The chain uses TRBV15 and TRBJ2-1; D remains unclear. The CDR3 runs 15 residues. The V end lost 3 bases, the J end lost 0 bases, and 9 bases lay between the germline ends. Germline CDR1 reads LNHNV; CDR2 reads YYDKDF (reference sequence). DNA for the CDR3: TGTGCCACCAGCAGGTACGAGAGCTCCTACAATGAGCAGTTCTTC. Residues: CATSRYESSYNEQFF.

The J gene is TRBJ2-7, the V gene TRBV27; 9 bases line up with TRBD1. CDR3 size: 15 residues. Unmatched junction bases numbered 7, after V lost 5 bases and J lost 2 bases. CDR1 is MNHEY and CDR2 is SMNVEV in the germline V gene (reference sequence). CDR3: CASSPRDRVTYEQYF. In DNA, the CDR3 is TGTGCCAGCAGTCCCCGGGACAGGGTTACCTACGAGCAGTACTTC.

This chain joins TRBV12-3 or TRBV12-4 and TRBJ2-6; D may be TRBD2 (5 bases). The V end lost 5 bases, the J end lost 2 bases, and 16 bases lay between the germline ends. The CDR3 loop spans 17 amino acids. The chain's CDR3 is CASSRYGAGAGANVLTF. DNA of the CDR3: TGTGCCAGCAGTCGTTATGGTGCGGGTGCTGGGGCCAACGTCCTGACTTTC.

The chain employs TRBV12-3 or TRBV12-4 and TRBJ2-2, with D perhaps being TRBD1 or TRBD2 (6 bases each). The CDR3 has 16 amino acids. The V end lost 6 bases, the J end lost 6 bases, and 20 bases lay between the germline ends. The CDR3 loop is CASSSAEGGLAGELFF. Here the CDR3 DNA reads TGTGCCAGCAGCTCCGCTGAGGGGGGCCTTGCCGGGGAGCTGTTTTTT.

The rearrangement uses TRBV28 and TRBJ1-3; D is ambiguous. The CDR3 contains 17 residues. The V and J ends lost 3 bases and 0 bases respectively, with 15 bases between them. Germline V gives CDR1 MDHEN, CDR2 SYDVKM. The CDR3 loop is CASSFLVPSPSGNTIYF. The CDR3 coding sequence is TGTGCCAGCAGTTTTTTGGTCCCGTCTCCCTCTGGAAACACCATATATTTT.

This clonotype occurred once. The CDR3 nucleotides read TGTGCCAGCAGCCCTTCGGCCGGTTACGAGCAGTACTTC. Residues: CASSPSAGYEQYF. The V call is TRBV11-1, the J call TRBJ2-7; D gene uncertain. The CDR3 covers 13 residues. Germline CDR1 reads SGHAT; CDR2 reads FQDESV (reference sequence). Trimming cost V 5 bases and J 4 bases, with 12 bases left between them.

The chain combines TRBV4-1 with TRBJ2-7; D might be TRBD1 (6 bases). In germline, CDR1 is MGHRA, CDR2 YSYEKL. Trimming left V 4 bases short and J 2 bases short, with 15 bases between. The CDR3 has 15 amino acids. The DNA for the CDR3 is TGCGCCAGCAGCCTAGGGGACAAGGTGGCCTACGAGCAGTACTTC. It is translated as CASSLGDKVAYEQYF.

The chain recombines TRBV12-3 or TRBV12-4 with TRBJ2-1, with TRBD2 identical over 14 bases. The CDR3 length is 18 residues. Trimming at V came to 4 bases and at J to 6 bases, leaving 11 bases not matched to a gene. The CDR3 bases are TGTGCCAGCAGTTCCACACCTAAGGGACTAGCGGGAGTCAATGAGCAGTTCTTC. Its protein is CASSSTPKGLAGVNEQFF.

This clonotype was picked up a small number of times. The chain couples TRBV14 to TRBJ2-5; 7 bases agree with TRBD1. Germline V CDR1 and CDR2: SGHDN, FVKESK. The CDR3 spans 16 residues. V lost 3 bases and J lost 0; bases outside the gene matches: 7. CDR3 nucleotides: TGTGCCAGCAGCCAGGGTAGGACAGGTTACCAAGAGACCCAGTACTTC. Residues: CASSQGRTGYQETQYF.

The chain uses TRBV4-1 and TRBJ2-3, with D possibly matching TRBD2 (5 bases). The CDR3 runs to 16 residues. Trimming took 2 bases from V and 5 from J, leaving 17 bases between them. The germline CDR1 and CDR2 sequences are MGHRA and YSYEKL. CDR3 amino acids: CASSQLAGPSGDTQYF. The CDR3 coding sequence is TGCGCCAGCAGCCAACTAGCCGGACCCTCCGGAGATACGCAGTATTTT.

The rearrangement links TRBV2 to TRBJ2-5; 11 bases fit TRBD1. The V and J ends lost 8 bases and 4 bases, in that order; junction bases with no gene match: 6. CDR1 is SNHLY, CDR2 FYNNEI, per germline. The CDR3 loop spans 14 amino acids. The chain's CDR3 is CASGTGGSGETQYF. The CDR3 bases are TGTGCCAGCGGGACAGGGGGATCGGGAGAGACCCAGTACTTC.

The table lists this clonotype with a few counts. The chain combines TRBV5-1 with TRBJ2-3, with D perhaps matching TRBD2 (5 bases). Germline CDR1 and CDR2: SGHRS and YFSETQ. The V gene lost 3 bases and the J gene lost 5 bases, with 16 bases spanning the gap. CDR3 length: 15 residues. CDR3 sequence (DNA): TGCGCCAGCAGCTCTATCGGGGAAAGGATAGATACGCAGTATTTT. It yields the protein CASSSIGERIDTQYF. Filled out from reference TRBV5-1 and TRBJ2-3, the complete variable domain reads KAGVTQTPRYLIKTRGQQVTLSCSPISGHRSVSWYQQTPGQGLQFLFEYFSETQRNKGNFPGRFSGRQFSNSRSEMNVSTLELGDSALYLCASSSIGERIDTQYFGPGTRLTVL.

The chain links TRBV28 to TRBJ2-7; unclear D gene. With 1 base removed from V and 4 bases from J, the gap between germline ends came to 20 bases. The CDR3 length is 17 residues. Germline V lookup: CDR1 MDHEN, CDR2 SYDVKM. This CDR3 reads CASSLFSSVGWLYEQYF. CDR3 nucleotide sequence: TGTGCCAGCAGTTTATTCTCGTCAGTAGGGTGGTTATACGAGCAGTACTTC.

Many counts were recorded for this clonotype. The chain uses TRBV28 and TRBJ2-7; 13 bases fit TRBD2. J was trimmed by 6 bases and V by 5 bases; bases with no gene match: 7. There are 15 residues in the CDR3. Germline V gene data show CDR1 as MDHEN and CDR2 as SYDVKM. The CDR3 DNA sequence: TGTGCCAGCAGTGAGACCGGGACTAGCGGGATCGAGCAGTACTTC. Translating it yields CASSETGTSGIEQYF. Filled out from reference TRBV28 and TRBJ2-7, the complete variable domain reads DVKVTQSSRYLVKRTGEKVFLECVQDMDHENMFWYRQDPGLGLRLIYFSYDVKMKEKGDIPEGYSVSREKKERFSLILESASTNQTSMYLCASSETGTSGIEQYFGPGTRLTVT.

Only a few counts were recorded for this clonotype. The CDR3 spells CASSKGTGGSPNIQYF. The CDR3 bases are TGTGCCAGCAGCAAGGGGACAGGGGGTTCCCCAAACATTCAGTACTTC. The rearrangement links TRBV21-1 to TRBJ2-4; the D call in the table, TRBD1, was not verified against the DNA. TRBV21-1 is classified as a pseudogene. The CDR3 runs 16 residues.

This rearrangement joins TRBV18 to TRBJ2-3, with TRBD1 matching over 7 bases. CDR1 and CDR2 from the germline V gene are KGHSH and LQKENI. The trim removed 0 bases at V and 6 bases at J, leaving 6 bases unmatched. This CDR3 is 15 amino acids long. The CDR3 DNA follows: TGTGCCAGCTCACCACCCGGGACAGTTGCGGATACGCAGTATTTT. This encodes CASSPPGTVADTQYF.

This clonotype was seen only a few times. V gene TRBV6-5 combines with J gene TRBJ1-6, with a weak D call TRBD1 (5 bases). Germline V gene data show CDR1 as MNHEY and CDR2 as SVGAGI. The length of the CDR3 is 17 residues. V was shortened by 1 base and J by 6 bases, with 16 bases between the two germline ends. CDR3 sequence reads: CASSYFPETETNSPLHF. The CDR3 DNA reads TGTGCCAGCAGTTACTTCCCTGAGACAGAAACTAATTCACCCCTCCACTTT.